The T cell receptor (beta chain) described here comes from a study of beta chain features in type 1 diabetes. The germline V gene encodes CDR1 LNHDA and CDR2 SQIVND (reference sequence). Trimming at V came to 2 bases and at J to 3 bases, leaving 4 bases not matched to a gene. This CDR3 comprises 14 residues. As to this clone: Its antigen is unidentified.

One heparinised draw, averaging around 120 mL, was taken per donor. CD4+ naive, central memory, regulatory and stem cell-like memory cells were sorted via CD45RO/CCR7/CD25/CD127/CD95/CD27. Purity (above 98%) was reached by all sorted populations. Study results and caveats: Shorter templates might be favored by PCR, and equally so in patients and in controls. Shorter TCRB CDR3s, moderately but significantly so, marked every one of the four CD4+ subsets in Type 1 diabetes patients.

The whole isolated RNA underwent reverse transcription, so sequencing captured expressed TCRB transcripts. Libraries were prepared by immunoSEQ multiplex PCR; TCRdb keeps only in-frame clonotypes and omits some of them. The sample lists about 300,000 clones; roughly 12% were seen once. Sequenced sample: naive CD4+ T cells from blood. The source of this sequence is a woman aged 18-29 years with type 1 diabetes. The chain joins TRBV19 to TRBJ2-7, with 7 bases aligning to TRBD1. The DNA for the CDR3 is TGTGCCAGTAGTATACAGGGACAGAGCTACGAGCAGTACTTC. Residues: CASSIQGQSYEQYF.